This T cell receptor beta chain was profiled in a study of blood T cell repertoires in COVID-19. On the study more broadly: Sites in the United States, Italy and Spain provided acute and convalescent COVID-19 samples. From T cells, B-cell-depleted T cells, or PBMCs came the material, which was cDNA or gDNA.

Original data processing: Quantification of nucleated cells was approximated via reference gene primer amplification. The assay was immunoSEQ multiplex PCR, and TCRdb's table has in-frame clones only and misses some. The V and J calls and clone size come from that table; D and trimming were worked out from the DNA. The table records around 160,000 clones, around 84% of them present only once. Sequenced: peripheral blood. The source is a human donor in a cohort sampled during active COVID-19.

The CDR3 reads CASSPGGQGQIYGYTF. In DNA form, the CDR3 reads TGTGCCAGCAGCCCGGGGGGACAGGGTCAGATCTATGGCTACACCTTC. V gene TRBV7-2 combines with J gene TRBJ1-2, with 9 bases matching TRBD1. The CDR3 has 16 amino acids. Trimming took 5 bases from V and 4 from J; bases not matched to a gene: 11. Per germline, CDR1 SGHTA and CDR2 FQGNSA.